The rows below give T cell receptor beta chains drawn from one sample of a study of glioma-infiltrating T cells after dendritic cell vaccination. TCRdb's copy holds only in-frame clones and misses some; the assay was immunoSEQ multiplex PCR. The table records about 64,000 clones, about 89% of them present only once. The sample here was blood, taken after dendritic cell vaccination. The receptors originated from a human donor with glioblastoma. Each CDR3 is given with its conserved first and last residue. The order of the fields is CDR3 length, D gene, V gene, J gene, CDR3 protein. A D gene is named only where the DNA matches it firmly.

length: 16
D: TRBD1
V: TRBV6-5
J: TRBJ1-2
CDR3: CASSYGQGVSNYGYTF

length: 17
D: TRBD2
V: TRBV7-3
J: TRBJ2-1
CDR3: CASSLTSWSGRDNEQFF

length: 16
D: TRBD2
V: TRBV14
J: TRBJ2-1
CDR3: CASSQDPLATYNEQFF

length: 15
D: TRBD1
V: TRBV11-3
J: TRBJ2-7
CDR3: CASSSGTGPSYEQYF

length: 13
D: NA
V: TRBV6-5
J: TRBJ1-1
CDR3: CASTGGLKTEAFF

length: 15
D: NA
V: TRBV4-1
J: TRBJ1-6
CDR3: CASSQVGGLNSPLHF

length: 15
D: NA
V: TRBV27
J: TRBJ2-7
CDR3: CASSLSFQGRGEQYF

length: 12
D: NA
V: TRBV2
J: TRBJ2-7
CDR3: CASNAENYEQYF

length: 11
D: NA
V: TRBV18
J: TRBJ1-1
CDR3: CASSRGMEAFF

length: 14
D: NA
V: TRBV6-1
J: TRBJ2-7
CDR3: CASSEARAPYEQYF

length: 15
D: TRBD1
V: TRBV7-2
J: TRBJ1-2
CDR3: CASSLVGTGGSGYTF

length: 15
D: TRBD1
V: TRBV29-1
J: TRBJ2-3
CDR3: CSVEGQGYYTDTQYF

length: 14
D: TRBD1
V: TRBV15
J: TRBJ2-7
CDR3: CATSRDPTGYEQYF

length: 14
D: NA
V: TRBV10-3
J: TRBJ1-2
CDR3: CAITANLDTVGYTF

length: 14
D: NA
V: TRBV6-5
J: NA
CDR3: CASSAGKEWSEQYF

length: 15
D: TRBD1
V: TRBV9
J: TRBJ2-7
CDR3: CASSVVPTGTYEQYF

length: 17
D: TRBD1
V: TRBV7-2
J: TRBJ1-6
CDR3: CASSSPMTGAANSPLHF

length: 13
D: NA
V: TRBV9
J: TRBJ1-1
CDR3: CASSVDSGNEAFF

length: 16
D: TRBD1
V: TRBV4-3
J: TRBJ2-3
CDR3: CASSQDGGQGADTQYF

length: 15
D: NA
V: TRBV7-8
J: TRBJ1-3
CDR3: CASSLGLPSGNTIYF

length: 15
D: NA
V: TRBV9
J: TRBJ2-1
CDR3: CASSVGATTSNEQFF

length: 15
D: NA
V: TRBV7-2
J: TRBJ2-3
CDR3: CASSLVGTSTDTQYF

length: 16
D: TRBD2
V: TRBV11-1
J: TRBJ2-1
CDR3: CASSQTTSGLYNEQFF

length: 14
D: TRBD2
V: TRBV30
J: TRBJ2-1
CDR3: CAWNSGGSYNEQFF

length: 14
D: TRBD2
V: TRBV6-5
J: TRBJ2-2
CDR3: CASRGLAGIGELFF

length: 15
D: TRBD1
V: TRBV5-1
J: TRBJ2-7
CDR3: CASSLEGQGSYEQYF